One T cell receptor (beta chain) is described in this entry. This record belongs to a study of technical replicates of blood from several donors. Method: immunoSEQ multiplex PCR; TCRdb's copy keeps in-frame clones and lacks some. Among over 30,000 clones listed, around nine tenths were seen once. Trimming removed 1 base at V and 6 bases at J, with 13 bases between. Germline loops: CDR1 GTSNPN, CDR2 SVGIG (reference sequence). The CDR3 runs to 13 residues. This clonotype originated in a human donor in good health. Some clones in this sample may be carry-over from other donors' samples. The sequenced sample consisted of PBMCs. This chain connects TRBV30 to TRBJ2-7, with D possibly TRBD1 on 6 matching bases. The CDR3 protein is CAWSAGAGVEQYF. CDR3 DNA: TGTGCCTGGAGTGCCGGGGCAGGGGTCGAGCAGTACTTC.